This T cell receptor beta chain was recovered during a study of blood T cell repertoires in COVID-19. This clone was seen a single time. CDR1 is MNHEY, CDR2 SMNVEV, per germline (reference sequence). The length of the CDR3 is 16 residues. With 2 bases clipped from V and 7 bases from J, the junction kept 12 bases outside the gene matches. TCRdb keeps only in-frame clones here, not all; method: immunoSEQ multiplex PCR. The repertoire holds tens of thousands of clones, with approximately 90% as singletons. V usage is TRBV27 and J usage is TRBJ1-2, with TRBD1 matching 8 bases. The sequenced sample was peripheral blood. The source is a woman aged 80 or older with active COVID-19. CDR3 nucleotides: TGTGCCAGCAGTTTAACGAGGACAGGGTTTTTTGGTGGCTACACCTTC. Amino acids: CASSLTRTGFFGGYTF.